A single sample is the source of the 2 T cell receptor beta chains below, sequenced in a study of blood T cell repertoires in COVID-19. Clones were sequenced by immunoSEQ multiplex PCR, and TCRdb holds only the in-frame ones, with some missing. This sample yields roughly 380,000 clones, of which about 80% are seen a single time; around 1.1% belongs to the top ten. The specimen was peripheral blood. The origin of the receptors is a human donor with acute or convalescent COVID-19. The donor label of this sample is uncertain.

V and J are TRBV5-4 and TRBJ1-1; 7 positions match TRBD1. The germline CDR1 and CDR2 sequences are SGHNT and YYREEE (reference sequence). CDR3 size: 16 residues. Germline trimming cut 5 bases from V and 2 bases from J; bases unmatched to any gene: 12. The DNA of the CDR3 is TGTGCCAGCAGTAGTGAGGGGGCGCGAAGCAACACTGAAGCTTTCTTT. Amino acids: CASSSEGARSNTEAFF.

The rearrangement joins TRBV6-5 to TRBJ2-7; 14 bases map to TRBD2. V was clipped by 8 bases and J by 4 bases; unmatched bases: 7. CDR1 and CDR2 from the germline V gene are MNHEY and SVGAGI. The CDR3 is made up of 15 amino acids. The CDR3 sequence: CASGHGLAGGYEQYF. In DNA, the CDR3 is TGTGCCAGCGGCCATGGACTAGCGGGAGGTTACGAGCAGTACTTC.